This T cell receptor beta chain stems from a study of patients and donors after allogeneic stem cell transplantation. In its sample, this clonotype was seen many times. TCRdb ran MiXCR on the RT-PCR reads and lists one entry per CDR3 protein. The table has approximately 430,000 distinct CDR3 sequences, 16% seen once. V gave up 10 bases and J gave up 2 bases; unmatched junction bases: 5. The CDR3 is made up of 13 amino acids. This receptor was taken from a human donor who was either an allogeneic HSCT recipient or a stem cell or donor lymphocyte infusion donor (not recorded which). It is not recorded whose cells these are; they may come from a transplant donor. The chain has TRBV12-3 or TRBV12-4 and TRBJ1-5; 7 nucleotides align to TRBD1. Source material: blood, either unsorted or a sorted T cell fraction (not recorded which). The CDR3 region is CATRGVGNQPQHF. For the CDR3, the DNA is TGTGCCACCAGGGGGGTAGGCAATCAGCCCCAGCATTTT.